The 10 T cell receptor beta chains in this list originate from one sample, sequenced in a study of blood T cell repertoires in COVID-19. Here immunoSEQ multiplex PCR was the method, and the copy in TCRdb shows in-frame clones only, minus some. Among 200,000 to 250,000 clones listed, 85% to 90% were seen once. Sequences were obtained from PBMCs or T cells enriched from blood (not recorded which). The receptors were gathered from a man between 35 and 55 years old who had recovered from COVID-19.

This chain links TRBV10-3 with TRBJ1-2, with 10 bases aligning to TRBD1. CDR3 length equals 16 residues. V shed 0 bases and J 6 bases; nucleotides not matched to a gene: 7. Germline values: CDR1 ENHRY, CDR2 SYGVKD. The CDR3 protein is CAISESGTGVANGYTF. For the CDR3, the DNA is TGTGCCATCAGTGAGTCGGGGACAGGGGTCGCTAATGGCTACACCTTC.

The rearrangement joins TRBV24-1 to TRBJ2-5; perhaps TRBD1 as D (7 bases). V was clipped by 4 bases and J by 5 bases, with 16 bases between them. This CDR3 has 15 amino acids. Germline V CDR1 and CDR2: KGHDR, SFDVKD. CDR3: CATSELTGRRETQYF. CDR3 nucleotides: TGTGCCACCAGTGAGCTGACAGGGAGGAGGGAGACCCAGTACTTC.

The rearrangement uses TRBV6-5 and TRBJ1-6, with a weak D call TRBD1 (5 bases). Trimming pared 8 bases from V and 7 bases from J, leaving 15 bases between. Per germline, CDR1 MNHEY and CDR2 SVGAGI. The CDR3 spans 14 residues. CDR3 amino acids: CASARAYDNSPLHF. The CDR3 nucleotides are TGTGCCAGCGCCAGGGCGTATGACAATTCACCCCTCCACTTT.

The chain carries TRBV7-2 and TRBJ2-3; D is possibly TRBD1 (6 bases). CDR3 length: 15 amino acids. Trimming shortened V by 2 bases and J by 3 bases, and 12 bases separated the two germline ends. Germline lookup yields CDR1 SGHTA and CDR2 FQGNSA. The CDR3 sequence: CASSLTSTGTDTQYF. Here the CDR3 DNA reads TGTGCCAGCAGCTTAACCTCGACAGGAACAGATACGCAGTATTTT.

For this clone: This specimen includes other DNA sequences encoding the same CDR3. The chain links TRBV9 to TRBJ2-3; D might be TRBD1 (5 bases). In germline, CDR1 is SGDLS, CDR2 YYNGEE. The CDR3 runs 15 residues. With 0 bases removed from V and 2 bases from J, the gap between germline ends came to 10 bases. CDR3 sequence reads: CASSVEGAPTDTQYF. CDR3 nucleotides: TGTGCCAGCAGCGTAGAAGGGGCACCCACAGATACGCAGTATTTT. The full variable domain, rest sourced from reference TRBV9 and TRBJ2-3, is DSGVTQTPKHLITATGQRVTLRCSPRSGDLSVYWYQQSLDQGLQFLIQYYNGEERAKGNILERFSAQQFPDLHSELNLSSLELGDSALYFCASSVEGAPTDTQYFGPGTRLTVL.

This clone showed up just a few times. The chain couples TRBV27 to TRBJ1-5, with a possible D match to TRBD1 (5 bases). V lost 4 bases, J lost 5 bases, and 18 bases lay in between. CDR3 length: 16 amino acids. Per the germline V gene, CDR1 is MNHEY and CDR2 is SMNVEV (reference sequence). This CDR3 is CASSSGFTGVYQPQHF. In DNA form, the CDR3 reads TGTGCCAGCAGTTCAGGGTTCACAGGAGTTTATCAGCCCCAGCATTTT.

The rearrangement uses TRBV3-1 (or the pseudogene TRBV3-2) and TRBJ2-1, with TRBD2 identical over 7 bases. CDR3 length equals 16 residues. Germline CDR1 and CDR2: LGHDT and YNNKEL (reference sequence). The V gene end was trimmed by 6 bases and the J gene end by 0 bases; junction bases not matched to a gene: 8. The CDR3 is CASSPSRDYSYNEQFF. In DNA, the CDR3 is TGTGCCAGCAGTCCCTCCCGGGACTACTCCTACAATGAGCAGTTCTTC.

This rearrangement joins TRBV7-9 to TRBJ1-3, with D perhaps matching TRBD1 (5 bases). V was shortened by 5 bases and J by 2 bases, with 10 bases between the two germline ends. Germline CDR1 reads SEHNR; CDR2 reads FQNEAQ (reference sequence). CDR3 length equals 14 residues. CDR3 protein: CASSVGGAGNTIYF. Written as DNA, the CDR3 is TGTGCCAGCAGCGTGGGGGGGGCTGGAAACACCATATATTTT.

The chain combines TRBV14 with TRBJ1-5; 7 nucleotides match TRBD1. The CDR3 contains 13 residues. Germline-derived CDR1 and CDR2 are SGHDN and FVKESK. V shed 3 bases, J shed 7 bases, and the junction held 3 bases outside the gene matches. CDR3 nucleotide sequence: TGTGCCAGCAGCCAGGGACAGCAACAGCCCCAGCATTTT. Translating it yields CASSQGQQQPQHF.

The rearrangement joins TRBV7-9 to TRBJ2-2, with D perhaps matching TRBD2 (6 bases). V lost 2 bases and J 6 bases, leaving 10 bases between the germline ends. The germline CDR1 and CDR2 sequences are SEHNR and FQNEAQ (reference sequence). The CDR3 has 14 residues. CDR3 region: CASSLRWEAGELFF. Here the CDR3 DNA reads TGTGCCAGCAGCTTAAGGTGGGAGGCCGGGGAGCTGTTTTTT.